Sequencing of this T cell receptor (beta chain) was carried out in a study of control samples from healthy donors and cancer patients. Trimming pared 2 bases from V and 6 bases from J, leaving 10 bases between. This CDR3 region has 13 residues. The data were produced by immunoSEQ multiplex PCR, yet TCRdb's version contains in-frame clones alone and is incomplete. The table shows some 150,000 clones, with just under 95% occurring only once. The source material was PBMCs. The receptor's source is a man in his 60s with colorectal cancer. The chain couples TRBV12-3 or TRBV12-4 to TRBJ1-2; possible D gene TRBD1, 5 bases. CDR3 bases: TGTGCCAGCAGTTTATCGTCAGGGAATGGCTACACCTTC. It translates to CASSLSSGNGYTF.